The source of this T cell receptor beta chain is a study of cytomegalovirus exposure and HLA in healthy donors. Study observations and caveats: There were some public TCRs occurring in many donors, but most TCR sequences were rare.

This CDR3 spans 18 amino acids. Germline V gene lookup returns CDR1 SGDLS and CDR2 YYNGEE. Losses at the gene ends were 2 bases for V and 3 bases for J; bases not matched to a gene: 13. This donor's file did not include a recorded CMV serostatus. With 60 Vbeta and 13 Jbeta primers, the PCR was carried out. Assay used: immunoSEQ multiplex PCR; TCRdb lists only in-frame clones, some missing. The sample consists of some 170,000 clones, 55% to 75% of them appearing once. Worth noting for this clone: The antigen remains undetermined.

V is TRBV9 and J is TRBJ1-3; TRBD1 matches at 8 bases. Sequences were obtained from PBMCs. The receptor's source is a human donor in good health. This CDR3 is CASSVGTGFVRGGNTIYF. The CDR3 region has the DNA TGTGCCAGCAGCGTCGGGACAGGATTCGTCCGGGGTGGAAACACCATATATTTT.